A single sample gave rise to the 19 T cell receptor beta chains below, sequenced in a study of early T cells in non-severe SARS-CoV-2 infection. TCRdb called the 5' RACE reads again in MiXCR, with one record for every CDR3 protein. The data contain 25,000 to 35,000 distinct CDR3 sequences, approximately 6.3% of them singletons. The specimen was whole blood. Receptors originate from an adult who was a healthcare worker with PCR-confirmed SARS-CoV-2 infection or an uninfected control (not recorded which).

This chain uses TRBV7-6 with TRBJ1-2; 10 nucleotides match TRBD1. There are 15 residues in the CDR3. The junction had 7 bases not matched to a gene; V was cut back by 5 bases and J by 4 bases. CDR1 and CDR2 from the germline V gene are SGHVS and FNYEAQ. The CDR3 DNA follows: TGTGCCAGCAGCCCATCCGGGACAGGGGCCTATGGCTACACCTTC. The encoded protein is CASSPSGTGAYGYTF.

The chain couples TRBV12-5 to TRBJ2-1; D uncertain. The CDR3 consists of 11 residues. Germline V gives CDR1 LGHNT, CDR2 FRNRAP. V was shortened by 7 bases and J by 7 bases, with 8 bases between the two germline ends. The CDR3 sequence is CASATKNEQFF. The CDR3 nucleotides read TGTGCTAGTGCCACCAAAAATGAGCAGTTCTTC.

This clonotype was counted at least ten times. This rearrangement joins TRBV6-5 to TRBJ1-5; D not resolved. Germline V gives CDR1 MNHEY, CDR2 SVGAGI. This CDR3 is 13 amino acids long. The V and J ends lost 4 bases and 4 bases respectively, with 8 bases between them. The CDR3 DNA is TGTGCCAGCAGTTCCACGCGGAATCAGCCCCAGCATTTT. Translated, it gives CASSSTRNQPQHF.

This clonotype was seen more than once but under ten times. The CDR3 region is CASSYHRKNTEAFF. Written as DNA, the CDR3 is TGTGCCAGCAGTTATCATCGGAAGAACACTGAAGCTTTCTTT. The chain uses TRBV6-5 and TRBJ1-1; D unresolved. The length of the CDR3 is 14 residues. V was pared by 3 bases and J by 1 base, with 9 bases between. Germline V gene sequence: CDR1 MNHEY, CDR2 SVGAGI.

Points on this clonotype: The germline gene is not matched at one end of the junction; a read error may be the cause. The chain uses TRBV20-1 and TRBJ2-3, with D perhaps matching TRBD1 or TRBD2 (5 bases each). The CDR3 consists of 15 residues. The germline V gene has CDR1 DFQATT and CDR2 SNEGSKA (reference sequence). Here the CDR3 DNA reads TGCAGCGCTAACCCGGGGCGGGCAGACACAGATACGCAGTATTTT. It specifies CSANPGRADTDTQYF.

This clonotype occurred many times. The J gene is TRBJ1-5, the V gene TRBV19, with D possibly matching TRBD1 (6 bases). Germline-derived CDR1 and CDR2 are LNHDA and SQIVND (reference sequence). The CDR3 is 18 amino acids. Trimming cost V 5 bases and J 0 bases, with 20 bases left between them. The chain's CDR3 is CASSVLRTGTPSNQPQHF. CDR3 coding DNA: TGTGCCAGTAGTGTTCTCCGAACAGGGACTCCTAGCAATCAGCCCCAGCATTTT.

This clonotype was observed a few times. This sequence joins TRBV20-1 and TRBJ2-1, with D uncertain. Trimming took 3 bases from V and 7 from J, leaving 10 bases between them. The CDR3 is 12 amino acids. Germline V gene data show CDR1 as DFQATT and CDR2 as SNEGSKA (reference sequence). DNA for the CDR3: TGCAGTGCTAGGAGAGATATTAATGAGCAGTTCTTC. Translating gives CSARRDINEQFF.

The sample holds many counts of this clonotype. The rearrangement joins TRBV10-2 to TRBJ2-1; D is unresolved. The CDR3 spans 14 residues. Trimming left V 2 bases short and J 4 bases short, with 9 bases between. CDR1 WSHSY and CDR2 SAAADI come from the germline V gene. The DNA for the CDR3 is TGCGCCAGCAGTGAGACTGGAAGATACAATGAGCAGTTCTTC. This codes for CASSETGRYNEQFF.

This clonotype appeared many times. The chain is built from TRBV3-1 and TRBJ2-1; 11 nucleotides align to TRBD2. V trimming: 4 bases; J trimming: 6 bases; junction bases outside the gene matches: 5. In germline, CDR1 is LGHDT, CDR2 YNNKEL (reference sequence). The CDR3 totals 15 residues. The CDR3 DNA follows: TGTGCCAGCAGCCCGCTTAGCGGGAGGGGCAATGAGCAGTTCTTC. This gives the protein CASSPLSGRGNEQFF.

This clonotype was recorded at least ten times. The chain recombines TRBV4-3 with TRBJ2-7; D unresolved. Germline CDR1 reads LGHNA; CDR2 reads YSLEER. Trimming removed 0 bases at V and 1 base at J, with 7 bases between. The CDR3 contains 14 residues. CDR3 bases: TGCGCCAGCAGCCAAGAGTTAGGTTCCTACGAGCAGTACTTC. It yields the protein CASSQELGSYEQYF.

The chain uses TRBV20-1 and TRBJ2-7; D is perhaps TRBD1 (5 bases). The ends were cut back, 6 bases at V and 5 bases at J, with 14 bases in the middle. This CDR3 has 12 residues. Germline CDR1 DFQATT, CDR2 SNEGSKA (reference sequence). As DNA, the CDR3 is TGCAGTGCACCTCCCACAGGCGACGAGCAGTACTTC. Translating it yields CSAPPTGDEQYF.

This clonotype was seen many times. The chain has TRBV19 and TRBJ2-3; no reliable D call. Germline CDR1 is LNHDA and CDR2 is SQIVND (reference sequence). The CDR3 runs to 13 residues. V lost 1 base and J lost 5, with 7 bases in between. CDR3 coding DNA: TGTGCCAGTAGTATAGCTTGGGGAGATACGCAGTATTTT. Protein sequence: CASSIAWGDTQYF.

This clonotype is judged medium-sized (0.01 to 0.1%). The CDR3 nucleotides read TGTGCCAGCAGCCAGTATACAGGGCCCCACACAGATACGCAGTATTTT. Its protein product is CASSQYTGPHTDTQYF. V is TRBV4-2 and J is TRBJ2-3; D is possibly TRBD1 (6 bases). The CDR3 extends over 16 amino acids. Germline CDR1 LGHNA, CDR2 YNFKEQ. Between the trimmed V and J ends, which lost 3 bases and 2 bases, there was a span of 15 bases.

J is TRBJ2-3 and V is TRBV28; TRBD1 matches at 7 bases. This CDR3 contains 13 residues. The J segment lost 4 bases and the V segment lost 5 bases, leaving 3 bases of the junction unmatched. Germline assignment: CDR1 MDHEN and CDR2 SYDVKM. The CDR3 bases are TGTGCCAGCAGTACGACAGGGCCAGATACGCAGTATTTT. This sequence encodes CASSTTGPDTQYF.

This clonotype showed up many times. V is TRBV4-1 and J is TRBJ1-2; D remains ambiguous. Germline V gives CDR1 MGHRA, CDR2 YSYEKL. V was pared by 1 base and J by 7 bases, with 13 bases between. CDR3 length: 14 amino acids. The CDR3 DNA follows: TGCGCCAGCAGCCAAGGGGAAGGGCTTAGTGGCTACACCTTC. It encodes CASSQGEGLSGYTF.

The chain recombines TRBV20-1 with TRBJ1-2, with TRBD1 as a possible D gene (5 bases). Germline V CDR1 and CDR2: DFQATT, SNEGSKA (reference sequence). Trimming left V 2 bases short and J 3 bases short, with 13 bases between. The CDR3 extends over 14 amino acids. The CDR3 nucleotides read TGCAGTGCTAGAACCCGGCAGGGTTACTATGGCTACACCTTC. Translated: CSARTRQGYYGYTF.

This clonotype was found many times. The CDR3 loop is CSARSGNSNQPQHF. The CDR3 coding sequence is TGCAGTGCTAGATCTGGGAATAGCAATCAGCCCCAGCATTTT. The rearrangement joins TRBV20-1 to TRBJ1-5; D remains ambiguous. The V and J ends lost 2 bases and 0 bases respectively, with 8 bases between them. Germline CDR1 is DFQATT and CDR2 is SNEGSKA (reference sequence). The CDR3 spans 14 residues.

Details on this clonotype: An end of the junction differs from the germline gene, which may be a read error. The chain carries TRBV28 and TRBJ2-7; 8 bases match TRBD1. The germline CDR1 and CDR2 sequences are MDHEN and SYDVKM. This CDR3 is built from 17 residues. The CDR3 is CTSSLSGTGRLGGEQYF. The CDR3 nucleotides read TGTACCAGCAGTTTATCCGGGACAGGCCGACTAGGGGGGGAGCAGTACTTC.

This clonotype was detected many times. The chain couples TRBV5-6 to TRBJ1-2; 7 bases are a match to TRBD1. The CDR3 consists of 12 residues. Germline CDR1 SGHDT, CDR2 YYEEEE. V was clipped by 6 bases and J by 8 bases; unmatched bases: 7. The CDR3 loop reads CASTLRGLGYTF. DNA for the CDR3: TGTGCCAGCACTCTTAGGGGGCTCGGCTACACCTTC.